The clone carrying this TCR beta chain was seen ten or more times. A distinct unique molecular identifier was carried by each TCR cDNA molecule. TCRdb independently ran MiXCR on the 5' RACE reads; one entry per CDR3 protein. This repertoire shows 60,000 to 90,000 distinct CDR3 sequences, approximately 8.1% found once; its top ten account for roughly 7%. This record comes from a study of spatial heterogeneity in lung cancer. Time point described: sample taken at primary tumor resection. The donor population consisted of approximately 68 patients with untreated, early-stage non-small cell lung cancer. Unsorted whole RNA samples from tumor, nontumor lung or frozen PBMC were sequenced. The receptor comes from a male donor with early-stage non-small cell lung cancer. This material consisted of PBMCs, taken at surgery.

The CDR3 loop reads CSATRDYEQYF. Written as DNA, the CDR3 is TGCAGTGCGACCAGGGACTACGAGCAGTACTTC. V gene TRBV20-1 combines with J gene TRBJ2-7, with D perhaps matching TRBD1 (5 bases). This CDR3 is built from 11 residues. With 6 bases removed from V and 3 bases from J, the gap between germline ends came to 9 bases. Germline assignment: CDR1 DFQATT and CDR2 SNEGSKA (reference sequence).